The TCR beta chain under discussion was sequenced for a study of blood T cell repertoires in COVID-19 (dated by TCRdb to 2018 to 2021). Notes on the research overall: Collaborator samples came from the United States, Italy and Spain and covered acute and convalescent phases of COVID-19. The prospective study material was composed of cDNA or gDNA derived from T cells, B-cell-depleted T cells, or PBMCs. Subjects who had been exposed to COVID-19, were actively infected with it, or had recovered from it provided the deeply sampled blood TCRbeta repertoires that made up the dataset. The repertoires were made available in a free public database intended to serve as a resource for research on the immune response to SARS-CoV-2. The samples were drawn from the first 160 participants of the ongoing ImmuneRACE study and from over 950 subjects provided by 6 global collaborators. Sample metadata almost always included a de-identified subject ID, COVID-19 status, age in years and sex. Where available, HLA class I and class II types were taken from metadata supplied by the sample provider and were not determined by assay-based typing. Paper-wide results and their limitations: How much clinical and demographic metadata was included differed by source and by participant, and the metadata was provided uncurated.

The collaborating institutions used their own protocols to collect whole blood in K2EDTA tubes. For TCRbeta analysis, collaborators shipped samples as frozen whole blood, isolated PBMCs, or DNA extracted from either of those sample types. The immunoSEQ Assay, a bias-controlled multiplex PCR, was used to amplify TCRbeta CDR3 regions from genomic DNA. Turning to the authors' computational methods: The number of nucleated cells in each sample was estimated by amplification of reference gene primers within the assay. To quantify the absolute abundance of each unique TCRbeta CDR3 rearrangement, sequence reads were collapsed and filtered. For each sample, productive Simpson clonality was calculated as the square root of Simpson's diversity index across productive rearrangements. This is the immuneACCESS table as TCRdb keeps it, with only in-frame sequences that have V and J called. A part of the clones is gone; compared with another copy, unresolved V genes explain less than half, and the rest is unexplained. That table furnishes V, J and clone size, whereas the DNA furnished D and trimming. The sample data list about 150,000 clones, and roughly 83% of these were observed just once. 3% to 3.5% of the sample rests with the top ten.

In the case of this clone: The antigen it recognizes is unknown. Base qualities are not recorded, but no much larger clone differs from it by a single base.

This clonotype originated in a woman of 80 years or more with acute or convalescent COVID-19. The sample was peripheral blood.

The CDR3: CAISGQGQGSGGYTF. The sequenced DNA is TGTGCCATCAGTGGTCAGGGACAGGGAAGTGGTGGCTACACCTTC. The chain was built from TRBV10-3 and TRBJ1-2; TRBD1 matches 9 bases in the middle. The germline V and J ends show losses of 4 bases and 7 bases respectively, and no gene match explains 10 bases of the junction. Inclusive of the bounding cysteine and phenylalanine, the CDR3 is 15 residues long. The only DNA kept is the CDR3, 45 bases in frame from the first base. CDR1 and CDR2 (ENHRY, SYGVKD) derive from the germline V gene.